A selection of T cell receptor beta chains follows, all from one sample in a study of cytomegalovirus exposure and HLA in healthy donors. Some clones are missing from TCRdb's copy, which holds only in-frame ones; the method was immunoSEQ multiplex PCR. The repertoire holds approximately 100,000 clones, with around 76% as singletons. The sequenced material came from PBMCs. These receptors were obtained from a woman under 30 in good health and CMV-seropositive. Both conserved end residues are part of each CDR3. Each record gives: clone size, D gene, J gene, V gene, CDR3 DNA, CDR3 protein. D genes are given only for firm matches. The size entry is marked missing in some rows and otherwise reads once, few, many or a size class.

. | TRBD2 | TRBJ2-7 | TRBV19 | TGTGCCAGTAACTTAGCGGGAGCGGTTGACGAGCAGTACTTC | CASNLAGAVDEQYF
. | . | TRBJ2-5 | TRBV4-2 | TGTGCCAGCAGCCAAGTCGGGGGACTCCAAGAGACCCAGTACTTC | CASSQVGGLQETQYF
few | . | TRBJ2-3 | TRBV19 | TGTGCCAGTAGTATTTTTGCCGCCTACACAGATACGCAGTATTTT | CASSIFAAYTDTQYF
. | . | TRBJ2-3 | TRBV5-4 | TGTGCCAGCAGCTACCGGGGGACAGATACGCAGTATTTT | CASSYRGTDTQYF
. | . | TRBJ2-1 | TRBV6-1 | TGTGCCAGCAGTGAACGGAGTTCTATGGAGCAGTTCTTC | CASSERSSMEQFF
. | TRBD1 | TRBJ1-2 | TRBV6-1 | TGTGCCAGCAGTAAAGAGGCTGGGACAGTCTATGGCTACACCTTC | CASSKEAGTVYGYTF
. | . | TRBJ2-5 | TRBV5-8 | TGTGCCAGCAGCTTACGGGGGGCGCAGACCCAGTACTTC | CASSLRGAQTQYF
. | TRBD2 | TRBJ2-1 | TRBV10-3 | TGTGCCATCAGTGACACTAGCGGGAGGGGTAATGAGCAGTTCTTC | CAISDTSGRGNEQFF
. | TRBD2 | TRBJ2-1 | TRBV9 | TGTGCCAGCAGCGAAGTAGCGGGAACCACCTACAATGAGCAGTTCTTC | CASSEVAGTTYNEQFF
few | . | TRBJ1-3 | TRBV11-3 | TGTGCCAGCAGCTCCTCGTCCTTCTCTGGAAACACCATATATTTT | CASSSSSFSGNTIYF
. | TRBD2 | TRBJ2-1 | TRBV4-3 | TGCGCCAGCAGCCAAATGGCTCTAGCGGGAGGTTCCGGGGGCTACAATGAGCAGTTCTTC | CASSQMALAGGSGGYNEQFF
once | . | TRBJ1-3 | TRBV25-1 | TGTGCCAGCAGTGAAGAGGCCTCTGGAAACACCATATATTTT | CASSEEASGNTIYF
. | . | TRBJ2-7 | TRBV20-1 | TGCAGTGTCAGGCCCAGGGGCGAGCAGTACTTC | CSVRPRGEQYF
. | TRBD1 | TRBJ2-7 | TRBV5-4 | TGTGCCAGCAGCTTGGATCGTGGACAGGGGGACTCCTACGAGCAGTACTTC | CASSLDRGQGDSYEQYF
. | TRBD1 | TRBJ2-7 | TRBV2 | TGTGCCAGCAGACCCAGTTCGGGACAGGGCAACGAGCAGTACTTC | CASRPSSGQGNEQYF